This TCR beta chain was captured by sequencing in a study of OX40 agonist ivuxolimab in advanced cancers. Autoimmune disease history or systemic immunosuppression led to patients being barred. At baseline, cycle 4 day 1, and cycle 7 day 1, blood was sampled. A remark on this clone: Its antigen is as yet unknown.

The protocol was immunoSEQ multiplex PCR, while the TCRdb copy is restricted to in-frame clones and leaves out a portion. Of 50,000 to 65,000 clones in the sample, about 81% were seen once. The CDR3 sequence is 16 residues long. With 0 bases removed from V and 1 base from J, the gap between germline ends came to 10 bases. The germline CDR1 and CDR2 sequences are MNHNY and SVGAGI (reference sequence). Study-level findings and limits: More expanded clones were found, on average, in CD8+ than in CD4+ T cells.

The sequence was obtained from an adult with an advanced solid tumor such as melanoma, head and neck, liver or kidney cancer. The sample consisted of CD4+ or CD8+ T cells sorted from blood, taken in a trial of the OX40 agonist ivuxolimab. This sequence joins TRBV6-6 and TRBJ2-1; no clear D gene. The DNA of the CDR3 is TGTGCCAGCAGTTACTCTCGGCCGCAGTCCTACAATGAGCAGTTCTTC. Translated, it gives CASSYSRPQSYNEQFF.